One and the same sample provided the 28 T cell receptor beta chains below, sequenced in a study of metastatic and nonmetastatic thyroid tumors. Each patient went into thyroid surgery without having received any treatment. TCRdb re-called clones from the PCR reads using MiXCR. The table records over 3,500 clones, roughly a third of them present only once. The sequencing sample was made of adjacent normal tissue. These receptors were taken from a male donor with papillary thyroid cancer or a benign thyroid nodule (not recorded which). Some clones in this sample may be carry-over from other donors' samples.

This clone has a handful of counts. The V and J genes are TRBV28 and TRBJ1-2, with D perhaps matching TRBD1 (6 bases). Germline lookup yields CDR1 MDHEN and CDR2 SYDVKM. The CDR3 sequence is 15 residues long. V was cut by 5 bases and J by 8 bases, with 21 bases left in between. The chain's CDR3 is CASSAGQSQVEGYTF. CDR3 in DNA: TGTGCCAGCAGTGCGGGACAATCCCAAGTGGAGGGCTACACCTTC.

V usage is TRBV27 and J usage is TRBJ1-1; unclear D gene. Trimming stripped 5 bases from V and 3 bases from J, with 13 bases between. The V gene's germline CDR1 is MNHEY and CDR2 SMNVEV (reference sequence). This CDR3 is built from 14 residues. CDR3 protein: CASSNDDSDTEAFF. The DNA of the CDR3 is TGTGCCAGCAGTAATGACGATTCGGACACTGAAGCTTTCTTT.

This clone was observed a handful of times. V gene TRBV11-2 combines with J gene TRBJ2-7; 8 nucleotides line up with TRBD1. Germline V gene lookup returns CDR1 SGHAT and CDR2 FQNNGV. This CDR3 has 15 residues. V shed 7 bases and J 4 bases; nucleotides not matched to a gene: 12. For the CDR3, the DNA is TGTGCCAGCAAACCAGGGGGCGCCGCCCCATACGAGCAGTACTTC. This encodes CASKPGGAAPYEQYF.

This clone came up a few times. The chain uses TRBV20-1 and TRBJ1-1, with D perhaps matching TRBD1 (5 bases). V was clipped by 0 bases and J by 3 bases, with 8 bases between them. This CDR3 comprises 13 residues. CDR1 is DFQATT and CDR2 is SNEGSKA in the germline V gene (reference sequence). In DNA, the CDR3 is TGCAGTGCTAGAGAGACAGTAGACACTGAAGCTTTCTTT. It encodes CSARETVDTEAFF.

This clone was counted only a few times. Other DNA sequences in the sample encode the same CDR3. The chain joins TRBV27 to TRBJ2-7; TRBD1 agrees at 7 bases. Germline values: CDR1 MNHEY, CDR2 SMNVEV (reference sequence). The V segment lost 8 bases and the J segment 0 bases; nucleotides outside the gene matches: 7. The CDR3 length is 14 residues. CDR3 protein: CASSGQDSSYEQYF. In DNA form, the CDR3 reads TGTGCCAGCTCCGGACAGGACTCCTCCTACGAGCAGTACTTC.

V gene TRBV5-1 combines with J gene TRBJ2-3; D may be TRBD1 (6 bases). The V end lost 4 bases, the J end lost 0 bases, and 18 bases lay between the germline ends. Germline lookup yields CDR1 SGHRS and CDR2 YFSETQ. The CDR3 is 17 residues long. The CDR3: CASSRGTGTSSTDTQYF. The CDR3 DNA reads TGCGCCAGCAGCAGGGGTACCGGGACATCTAGCACAGATACGCAGTATTTT. Complete variable domain (other parts from reference TRBV5-1 and TRBJ2-3): KAGVTQTPRYLIKTRGQQVTLSCSPISGHRSVSWYQQTPGQGLQFLFEYFSETQRNKGNFPGRFSGRQFSNSRSEMNVSTLELGDSALYLCASSRGTGTSSTDTQYFGPGTRLTVL.

In this sample, this clone is large (0.1 to 1%). The CDR3 sequence is CASSFVGGEQFF. Written as DNA, the CDR3 is TGTGCCAGCAGCTTCGTCGGGGGCGAGCAGTTCTTC. The chain employs TRBV7-9 and TRBJ2-1; D could derive from TRBD1 or TRBD2 (6 bases each). The V end was cut by 3 bases, the J end by 10 bases, with 10 bases between. The CDR3 is 12 residues long. The germline CDR1 and CDR2 sequences are SEHNR and FQNEAQ (reference sequence).

This clone is large in the sample. This chain uses TRBV6-1 with TRBJ2-7; 7 positions agree with TRBD2. The CDR3 covers 18 residues. CDR1 is MNHNS, CDR2 SASEGT, per germline. Unmatched junction bases numbered 14, after V lost 3 bases and J lost 0 bases. The CDR3 DNA reads TGTGCCAGCAGTGAGTCCCTAGCGGTATACCAAAGCTCCTACGAGCAGTACTTC. Protein product: CASSESLAVYQSSYEQYF.

This chain links TRBV5-1 with TRBJ2-7; D remains ambiguous. Trimming removed 4 bases from V and 3 bases from J, with 8 bases in between. Germline-derived CDR1 and CDR2 are SGHRS and YFSETQ. This CDR3 comprises 12 residues. This CDR3 reads CASSPDNYEQYF. Here the CDR3 DNA reads TGCGCCAGCAGCCCAGACAACTACGAGCAGTACTTC.

This clone counts as large. The V and J genes are TRBV20-1 and TRBJ1-1; D may be TRBD1 (5 bases). Deletions cut 3 bases from V and 5 bases from J, with 10 bases between. The CDR3 has 12 amino acids. Germline V gives CDR1 DFQATT, CDR2 SNEGSKA (reference sequence). For the CDR3, the DNA is TGCAGTGCTAGCCTAGGGACGACTGAAGCTTTCTTT. Protein product: CSASLGTTEAFF.

The rearrangement uses TRBV4-1 and TRBJ2-7, with 7 bases fitting TRBD2. CDR1 MGHRA and CDR2 YSYEKL come from the germline V gene. This CDR3 has 15 residues. V lost 0 bases to trimming and J lost 2 bases; unmatched junction nucleotides: 4. CDR3 nucleotide sequence: TGCGCCAGCAGCCAAGATCGGGAGGTTCCCTACGAGCAGTACTTC. This sequence encodes CASSQDREVPYEQYF.

The rearrangement joins TRBV19 to TRBJ2-5; perhaps D is TRBD1 or TRBD2 (5 bases each). This CDR3 has 15 residues. Per germline, CDR1 LNHDA and CDR2 SQIVND (reference sequence). Trimming took off 7 bases at V and 4 bases at J, with 19 bases between the two ends. The CDR3 is CASKVGDLPRETQYF. CDR3 in DNA: TGTGCCAGTAAGGTGGGGGACCTCCCCCGAGAGACCCAGTACTTC.

The gene calls are TRBV6-5 and TRBJ1-2; D remains unclear. V was cut by 0 bases and J by 8 bases, with 13 bases left in between. Germline lookup yields CDR1 MNHEY and CDR2 SVGAGI. The CDR3 runs 14 residues. CDR3 bases: TGTGCCAGCAGTTACTCGACCTCCCTCGGGGGCTACACCTTC. Translating it yields CASSYSTSLGGYTF.

CDR3 nucleotide sequence: TGTGCCTGGAGGGAATCTTGGACGGCCCCCTACGAGCAGTACTTC. Protein sequence: CAWRESWTAPYEQYF. This rearrangement joins TRBV30 to TRBJ2-7; D is unresolved. Trimming left V 3 bases short and J 2 bases short, with 17 bases between. The CDR3 sequence is 15 residues long. The V gene's germline CDR1 is GTSNPN and CDR2 SVGIG (reference sequence). The variable domain in full, with the rest retrieved from reference TRBV30 and TRBJ2-7, is SQTIHQWPATLVQPVGSPLSLECTVEGTSNPNLYWYRQAAGRGLQLLFYSVGIGQISSEVPQNLSASRPQDRQFILSSKKLLLSDSGFYLCAWRESWTAPYEQYFGPGTRLTVT.

This chain links TRBV20-1 with TRBJ1-1; no clear D. In germline, CDR1 is DFQATT, CDR2 SNEGSKA (reference sequence). The CDR3 runs 15 residues. Trimming stripped 8 bases from V and 6 bases from J, with 25 bases between. CDR3 loop: CSPRYPAISKPEAFF. The DNA for the CDR3 is TGCAGTCCCAGGTACCCGGCGATATCGAAGCCTGAAGCTTTCTTT.

The V gene is TRBV6-2 or TRBV6-3, the J gene TRBJ2-1, with 12 bases fitting TRBD2. The CDR3 has 14 amino acids. V lost 5 bases and J lost 10; bases outside the gene matches: 6. Looked up from germline, CDR1 is MNHEY and CDR2 is SVGEGT. CDR3 in DNA: TGTGCCAGCAGTCTAGCGGGAGGGCCTCGGGAGCAGTTCTTC. It encodes CASSLAGGPREQFF.

In this sample, this clone turned up a few times. The CDR3 DNA is TGTGCCAGCAGTCCCGGGGCAGGGACAGGGTTCTACGAGCAGTACTTC. Its protein is CASSPGAGTGFYEQYF. The V gene is TRBV28, the J gene TRBJ2-7; 9 nucleotides agree with TRBD1. Trimming cost V 5 bases and J 3 bases; bases outside gene matches: 11. CDR3 size: 16 residues. In germline, CDR1 is MDHEN, CDR2 SYDVKM. The full variable domain, in which reference TRBV28 and TRBJ2-7 provide the parts outside the CDR3, is DVKVTQSSRYLVKRTGEKVFLECVQDMDHENMFWYRQDPGLGLRLIYFSYDVKMKEKGDIPEGYSVSREKKERFSLILESASTNQTSMYLCASSPGAGTGFYEQYFGPGTRLTVT.

This clone has a handful of counts. The J gene is TRBJ2-1, the V gene TRBV10-3; possible D gene TRBD2, 6 bases. The CDR3 loop spans 17 amino acids. CDR1 and CDR2 (germline): ENHRY, SYGVKD. Trimming left V 1 base short and J 5 bases short, with 18 bases between. In nucleotides, the CDR3 is TGTGCCATCAGTGAGTTCGGGGGTTCCGACCCCGACAATGAGCAGTTCTTC. Translating it yields CAISEFGGSDPDNEQFF.

The V call is TRBV11-1, the J call TRBJ2-2; D could derive from TRBD1 or TRBD2 (5 bases each). The CDR3 sequence is 16 residues long. The V end lost 3 bases, the J end lost 6 bases, and 17 bases lay between the germline ends. CDR1 SGHAT and CDR2 FQDESV come from the germline V gene (reference sequence). CDR3 loop: CASSFSGTDSPGELFF. The CDR3 coding sequence is TGTGCCAGCAGCTTCTCCGGGACGGACTCCCCCGGGGAGCTGTTTTTT. Complete variable domain (other parts from reference TRBV11-1 and TRBJ2-2): EAEVAQSPRYKITEKSQAVAFWCDPISGHATLYWYRQILGQGPELLVQFQDESVVDDSQLPKDRFSAERLKGVDSTLKIQPAELGDSAMYLCASSFSGTDSPGELFFGEGSRLTVL.

The V call is TRBV19, the J call TRBJ1-1; D not certain. Per germline, CDR1 LNHDA and CDR2 SQIVND (reference sequence). V lost 6 bases, J lost 1 base, and 9 bases lay in between. The CDR3 sequence is 13 residues long. As DNA, the CDR3 is TGTGCCAGTAGCCGACACCCGAACACTGAAGCTTTCTTT. Protein sequence: CASSRHPNTEAFF.

This chain's CDR3 is CASASKTGSISGANVLTF. CDR3 in DNA: TGTGCCAGCGCCTCGAAGACAGGATCGATCTCTGGGGCCAACGTCCTGACTTTC. The chain recombines TRBV12-3 or TRBV12-4 with TRBJ2-6, with D perhaps matching TRBD1 (6 bases). The CDR3 runs to 18 residues. V was clipped by 8 bases and J by 0 bases, with 20 bases between them.

The chain recombines TRBV3-1 with TRBJ2-7; 11 bases map to TRBD2. Germline trimming cut 1 base from V and 2 bases from J; bases unmatched to any gene: 4. The germline CDR1 and CDR2 sequences are LGHDT and YNNKEL (reference sequence). The CDR3 has 16 amino acids. The CDR3 DNA reads as TGTGCCAGCAGCCAAGGGACTAGCGGGCAAACCTACGAGCAGTACTTC. The encoded protein is CASSQGTSGQTYEQYF.

V and J are TRBV11-3 and TRBJ2-7; 15 nucleotides agree with TRBD2. The V gene end was trimmed by 5 bases and the J gene end by 4 bases; junction bases not matched to a gene: 6. CDR3 size: 16 residues. Germline CDR1 and CDR2: SGHNT and YENEEA. The CDR3 DNA reads as TGTGCCAGCAGCCGCGGACTAGCGGGAGGGATGTACGAGCAGTACTTC. Translated: CASSRGLAGGMYEQYF.

The chain joins TRBV11-2 to TRBJ2-1; 11 bases line up with TRBD2. This CDR3 spans 13 amino acids. Germline loops: CDR1 SGHAT, CDR2 FQNNGV. The J segment lost 9 bases and the V segment lost 5 bases, leaving 3 bases of the junction unmatched. CDR3 in DNA: TGTGCCAGCAGCATCGGACTAGCGGGTGAGCAGTTCTTC. As protein: CASSIGLAGEQFF.

The sample holds a few counts of this clone. The V call is TRBV20-1, the J call TRBJ1-2, with 8 positions matching TRBD1. The germline gives CDR1 DFQATT, CDR2 SNEGSKA (reference sequence). This CDR3 has 13 amino acids. V shed 5 bases, J shed 4 bases, and the junction held 6 bases outside the gene matches. Here the CDR3 DNA reads TGCAGTGCTGTCCCGGGACAGGTCTATGGCTACACCTTC. This sequence encodes CSAVPGQVYGYTF.

The V gene is TRBV18, the J gene TRBJ2-7; D is perhaps TRBD1 or TRBD2 (6 bases each). The V and J ends lost 2 bases and 9 bases respectively, with 17 bases between them. The CDR3 has 14 residues. The germline V gene encodes CDR1 KGHSH and CDR2 LQKENI. The CDR3 coding sequence is TGTGCCAGCTCACCAACGGACGAGGGGGGCGGGCAGTACTTC. Its protein is CASSPTDEGGGQYF.

This clone was seen a single time. This chain connects TRBV7-2 to TRBJ2-7; 10 positions match TRBD1. With V trimmed by 5 bases and J by 7 bases, 5 bases remained unmatched. The V gene's germline CDR1 is SGHTA and CDR2 FQGNSA. The CDR3 is 13 residues long. The CDR3 bases are TGTGCCAGCAGCCCGGACAGGGGGGGAGAGCAGTACTTC. Its translation is CASSPDRGGEQYF.

This clone was detected only a few times. The rearrangement uses TRBV28 and TRBJ2-7; possible D gene TRBD2, 6 bases. Germline V gene sequence: CDR1 MDHEN, CDR2 SYDVKM. Trimming pared 3 bases from V and 1 base from J, leaving 10 bases between. CDR3 length equals 14 residues. CDR3 DNA: TGTGCCAGCAGTTTCCGGGACTTTTCCTACGAGCAGTACTTC. Translated, it gives CASSFRDFSYEQYF.